This T cell receptor beta chain was retrieved from a study of beta chain features in type 1 diabetes. Heparinised blood was drawn once per donor, averaging roughly 120 mL. Germline V gene lookup returns CDR1 SGHKS and CDR2 YYEKEE (reference sequence). Trimming left V 4 bases short and J 5 bases short, with 13 bases between. The CDR3 length is 14 residues. This clone was recorded a few times. What was sequenced were expressed TCRB transcripts, since all of the isolated RNA had been reverse transcribed. TCRdb's table, derived via immunoSEQ multiplex PCR, lists solely in-frame clones and lacks some. The sample records roughly 330,000 clones, more than 9.5% being singletons.

Sequenced sample: naive CD4+ T cells from blood. V and J are TRBV5-5 and TRBJ1-5; maybe TRBD1 (6 bases). The source is a young woman in good health. The CDR3 DNA follows: TGTGCCAGCAGCCTGAAACAGGGCCATCAGCCCCAGCATTTT. Its protein is CASSLKQGHQPQHF.